These 25 T cell receptor beta chains came from one sample sequenced in a study of beta chain features in type 1 diabetes. The investigators reverse transcribed all of the isolated RNA, so they sequenced expressed TCRB transcripts. The assay was immunoSEQ multiplex PCR, and TCRdb's table has in-frame clones only and misses some. The sample records 330,000 or so clones, 11% to 15% being singletons. The material sequenced was central memory CD4+ T cells from blood. Every receptor here comes from a man aged 30 to 39 in good health.

This chain connects TRBV5-1 to TRBJ1-1, with D maybe TRBD1 (5 bases). Trimming pared 0 bases from V and 2 bases from J, leaving 11 bases between. Germline CDR1 reads SGHRS; CDR2 reads YFSETQ. This CDR3 has 15 amino acids. CDR3 region: CASSLAGTVNTEAFF. CDR3 sequence (DNA): TGCGCCAGCAGCTTGGCCGGGACGGTAAACACTGAAGCTTTCTTT.

This clone was picked up a small number of times. Sequence at one end of the junction differs from germline and may be a read error. The V and J genes are TRBV27 and TRBJ1-6; 8 bases map to TRBD1. CDR1 is MNHEY and CDR2 is SMNVEV in the germline V gene (reference sequence). The CDR3 extends over 12 amino acids. The CDR3 sequence is CASSAHNRGSRF. For the CDR3, the DNA is TGTGCCAGCAGTGCTCATAACAGGGGGAGTCGCTTT.

The chain has TRBV6-1 and TRBJ1-1; D is perhaps TRBD1 (5 bases). Per the germline V gene, CDR1 is MNHNS and CDR2 is SASEGT. The CDR3 has 15 residues. Trimming pared 6 bases from V and 3 bases from J, leaving 17 bases between. The CDR3 loop reads CASRKWGQGDTEAFF. CDR3 DNA sequence: TGTGCCAGCAGAAAATGGGGCCAGGGCGACACTGAAGCTTTCTTT.

The rearrangement uses TRBV11-2 and TRBJ2-3; 12 bases agree with TRBD1. The germline V gene has CDR1 SGHAT and CDR2 FQNNGV. CDR3 length: 15 amino acids. Losses at the gene ends were 4 bases for V and 5 bases for J; bases not matched to a gene: 4. CDR3 coding DNA: TGTGCCAGCAGCTCGGGACAGGGGGCCGGAGATACGCAGTATTTT. Translating gives CASSSGQGAGDTQYF. The whole variable domain, remainder taken from reference TRBV11-2 and TRBJ2-3, is EAGVAQSPRYKIIEKRQSVAFWCNPISGHATLYWYQQILGQGPKLLIQFQNNGVVDDSQLPKDRFSAERLKGVDSTLKIQPAKLEDSAVYLCASSSGQGAGDTQYFGPGTRLTVL.

This clone was found a few times. The chain carries TRBV9 and TRBJ2-5; D not resolved. This CDR3 comprises 14 residues. Trimming pared 0 bases from V and 4 bases from J, leaving 10 bases between. Germline loops: CDR1 SGDLS, CDR2 YYNGEE. CDR3 loop: CASSVAAGPETQYF. CDR3 DNA sequence: TGTGCCAGCAGCGTAGCGGCAGGCCCAGAGACCCAGTACTTC.

This sequence joins TRBV7-2 and TRBJ2-3; TRBD1 agrees at 7 bases. In germline, CDR1 is SGHTA, CDR2 FQGNSA. J lost 1 base, V lost 3 bases, and 1 base had no gene match. The CDR3 length is 14 residues. For the CDR3, the DNA is TGTGCCAGCAGCTTCCAGGGGGGCACAGATACGCAGTATTTT. It translates to CASSFQGGTDTQYF.

The genes are TRBV6-1 and TRBJ1-5, with a tentative D call TRBD1 (6 bases). The V gene lost 4 bases and the J gene lost 8 bases, with 21 bases spanning the gap. CDR1 is MNHNS and CDR2 is SASEGT in the germline V gene. There are 16 residues in the CDR3. CDR3 coding DNA: TGTGCCAGCAGTGGGCAGTACAGGGCTAGGGAGGAGCCCCAGCATTTT. Its protein is CASSGQYRAREEPQHF.

This chain's CDR3 is CASSTSPPDTQYF. CDR3 in DNA: TGTGCCAGCAGCACCAGTCCCCCAGATACGCAGTATTTT. The rearrangement uses TRBV7-9 and TRBJ2-3; D remains unclear. Trimming left V 5 bases short and J 4 bases short, with 10 bases between. Germline loops: CDR1 SEHNR, CDR2 FQNEAQ (reference sequence). This CDR3 comprises 13 residues.

This clone was counted at least ten times. The rearrangement uses TRBV6-5 and TRBJ2-2, with TRBD1 identical over 7 bases. The CDR3 is made up of 14 amino acids. Germline values: CDR1 MNHEY, CDR2 SVGAGI. V lost 5 bases to trimming and J lost 1 base; unmatched junction nucleotides: 1. The chain's CDR3 is CASSRTGNTGELFF. The CDR3 bases are TGTGCCAGCAGTAGGACAGGGAACACCGGGGAGCTGTTTTTT.

This clone was seen a few times. V gene TRBV5-5 combines with J gene TRBJ2-1; TRBD2 matches 7 bases. The CDR3 consists of 15 residues. With V trimmed by 3 bases and J by 5 bases, 8 bases remained unmatched. CDR1 is SGHKS, CDR2 YYEKEE, per germline (reference sequence). CDR3 bases: TGTGCCAGCAGCTCTCGGCAGCTAGCGGACAATGAGCAGTTCTTC. Its protein product is CASSSRQLADNEQFF.

The V and J genes are TRBV6-5 and TRBJ1-1; TRBD1 is a possible D gene (6 bases). The germline V gene encodes CDR1 MNHEY and CDR2 SVGAGI. The V end was cut by 7 bases, the J end by 1 base, with 10 bases between. The CDR3 runs 13 residues. CDR3 sequence reads: CASIPRGNTEAFF. CDR3 nucleotides: TGTGCCAGCATCCCCAGGGGGAACACTGAAGCTTTCTTT.

The gene calls are TRBV25-1 and TRBJ2-6; D may be TRBD1 (7 bases). The CDR3 totals 15 residues. The germline V gene encodes CDR1 MGHDK and CDR2 SYGVNS. V lost 8 bases to trimming and J lost 1 base, with 12 bases between them. The CDR3 DNA follows: TGTGCCAGCGCGGGACAGTTATCTGGGGCCAACGTCCTGACTTTC. Its protein product is CASAGQLSGANVLTF.

The chain recombines TRBV11-2 with TRBJ2-2; D unresolved. Trimming removed 5 bases at V and 8 bases at J, with 12 bases between. This CDR3 contains 13 residues. CDR1 SGHAT and CDR2 FQNNGV come from the germline V gene. The CDR3 DNA sequence: TGTGCCAGCAGCCGAGGACCGTCTGGGGAGCTGTTTTTT. This sequence encodes CASSRGPSGELFF.

The sample holds a few counts of this clone. The V gene is TRBV30, the J gene TRBJ2-2, with 7 bases aligning to TRBD1. After removal of 4 bases from V and 4 bases from J, the junction contained 6 bases not matched to a gene. The CDR3 extends over 14 amino acids. Germline loops: CDR1 GTSNPN, CDR2 SVGIG (reference sequence). This chain's CDR3 is CAWTLTGSTGELFF. CDR3 in DNA: TGTGCCTGGACCCTGACAGGGAGCACCGGGGAGCTGTTTTTT.

The genes are TRBV5-4 and TRBJ2-5; D is uncertain. V was shortened by 4 bases and J by 3 bases, with 19 bases between the two germline ends. CDR1 is SGHNT, CDR2 YYREEE, per germline (reference sequence). The CDR3 has 16 residues. The CDR3 nucleotides are TGTGCCAGCAGCGTCGCTGGAAGAGACGGTGAAGAGACCCAGTACTTC. Amino acid sequence: CASSVAGRDGEETQYF.

This clone has a handful of counts. The chain links TRBV4-2 to TRBJ1-2; 8 bases line up with TRBD1. V was clipped by 0 bases and J by 6 bases; unmatched bases: 15. Germline CDR1 reads LGHNA; CDR2 reads YNFKEQ. The CDR3 loop spans 18 amino acids. The CDR3 region is CASSQDGGQVPRDDGYTF. In nucleotides, the CDR3 is TGTGCCAGCAGCCAAGATGGGGGACAGGTCCCGCGCGATGATGGCTACACCTTC.

There are a few counts of this clone. The V gene is TRBV7-6, the J gene TRBJ1-1, with D uncertain. V lost 5 bases and J lost 2, with 21 bases in between. Germline CDR1 SGHVS, CDR2 FNYEAQ. CDR3 size: 17 residues. The CDR3 region is CASSRVGTQATNTEAFF. The CDR3 region has the DNA TGTGCCAGCAGCCGCGTCGGCACACAAGCCACTAACACTGAAGCTTTCTTT.

This clone has ten or more counts. This rearrangement joins TRBV7-2 to TRBJ1-5; no clear D. V lost 4 bases, J lost 8 bases, and 15 bases lay in between. Per the germline V gene, CDR1 is SGHTA and CDR2 is FQGNSA. This CDR3 spans 14 amino acids. As DNA, the CDR3 is TGTGCCAGCAGCTCCCTCCTCCCGGGTGAGCCCCAGCATTTT. This codes for CASSSLLPGEPQHF.

This clone was found a few times. This chain connects TRBV6-5 to TRBJ1-2; unclear D gene. CDR3 size: 12 residues. V lost 4 bases and J lost 7, with 10 bases in between. Germline V gene data show CDR1 as MNHEY and CDR2 as SVGAGI. The CDR3, as DNA: TGTGCCAGCAGTTGGCGTGCAGGTGGCTACACCTTC. It yields the protein CASSWRAGGYTF.

There are a few counts of this clone. The chain carries TRBV5-1 and TRBJ2-1; 7 bases map to TRBD1. From germline, CDR1 is SGHRS and CDR2 YFSETQ. With V trimmed by 6 bases and J by 4 bases, 10 bases remained unmatched. The CDR3 runs 15 residues. The CDR3 spells CASTEGAGWYNEQFF. CDR3 nucleotide sequence: TGCGCCAGCACCGAGGGGGCCGGCTGGTACAATGAGCAGTTCTTC.

This clone came up a few times. The rearrangement joins TRBV5-4 to TRBJ1-1; 8 positions match TRBD1. Trimming removed 4 bases from V and 7 bases from J; junction bases left unmatched: 12. CDR1 and CDR2 (germline): SGHNT, YYREEE (reference sequence). The CDR3 runs to 15 residues. CDR3 DNA sequence: TGTGCCAGCAGCCAAGATGGACAGGGTGCGGGTGAAGCTTTCTTT. This codes for CASSQDGQGAGEAFF.

In this sample, this clone turned up once. The V call is TRBV27, the J call TRBJ1-6; D is perhaps TRBD1 (6 bases). The germline V and J ends were trimmed by 3 bases and 7 bases, with 13 bases remaining between them. CDR3 length: 15 residues. CDR1 and CDR2 (germline): MNHEY, SMNVEV (reference sequence). As DNA, the CDR3 is TGTGCCAGCAGTTTTTTGGACAGTTCAAATTCACCCCTCCACTTT. Translated, it gives CASSFLDSSNSPLHF.

This clone was seen a few times. The genes are TRBV6-5 and TRBJ1-1; maybe TRBD1 (5 bases). V dropped 2 bases and J dropped 10 bases, with 14 bases sitting between them. This CDR3 is built from 13 residues. Per the germline V gene, CDR1 is MNHEY and CDR2 is SVGAGI. CDR3 amino acids: CASSYGGEFRAFF. The CDR3 region has the DNA TGTGCCAGCAGTTACGGGGGAGAATTTCGAGCTTTCTTT.

The chain links TRBV2 to TRBJ2-1; 13 bases are shared with TRBD2. The CDR3 loop spans 18 amino acids. With V trimmed by 5 bases and J by 7 bases, 14 bases remained unmatched. CDR1 SNHLY and CDR2 FYNNEI come from the germline V gene. CDR3 amino acids: CASSKFWGTSGVVNEQFF. The CDR3 DNA sequence: TGTGCCAGCAGTAAATTTTGGGGGACTAGCGGGGTAGTAAATGAGCAGTTCTTC.

This clone was counted only a few times. V usage is TRBV5-4 and J usage is TRBJ2-3; 11 nucleotides agree with TRBD1. Per germline, CDR1 SGHNT and CDR2 YYREEE (reference sequence). J gave up 7 bases and V 5 bases, and 9 bases lay outside the gene matches. The CDR3 has 15 amino acids. DNA for the CDR3: TGTGCCAGCAGGGCGGGACAGGGGGGCCAAAATACGCAGTATTTT. It yields the protein CASRAGQGGQNTQYF.